The 3 T cell receptor beta chains given below trace back to one sample, sequenced in a study of ipilimumab plus nivolumab after autologous stem cell transplantation. Libraries were prepared by immunoSEQ multiplex PCR; TCRdb keeps only in-frame clonotypes and omits some of them. The sample has about 22,000 clones; around 80% are singletons. The starting material was PBMCs, obtained in a trial of ipilimumab plus nivolumab as post-transplant consolidation. The receptor set was obtained from a male donor with diffuse large B-cell lymphoma.

The chain recombines TRBV5-4 with TRBJ2-2; 15 bases align to TRBD2. This CDR3 comprises 18 residues. The ends lost 0 bases at V and 4 bases at J; junction bases unmatched: 4. CDR1 and CDR2 from the germline V gene are SGHNT and YYREEE (reference sequence). The CDR3 loop is CASSLGTSGGVGTGELFF. CDR3 in DNA: TGTGCCAGCAGCTTGGGGACTAGCGGGGGGGTCGGCACCGGGGAGCTGTTTTTT.

J is TRBJ1-5 and V is TRBV6-1; 11 nucleotides agree with TRBD1. The CDR3 consists of 15 residues. Germline V CDR1 and CDR2: MNHNS, SASEGT. After removal of 3 bases from V and 4 bases from J, the junction contained 2 bases not matched to a gene. The CDR3 region has the DNA TGTGCCAGCAGTGAGGGGACAGGGGGAAATCAGCCCCAGCATTTT. It translates to CASSEGTGGNQPQHF.

This chain links TRBV27 with TRBJ2-5; TRBD1 is a possible D gene (5 bases). Germline CDR1 is MNHEY and CDR2 is SMNVEV (reference sequence). This CDR3 comprises 16 residues. Between the trimmed V and J ends, which lost 7 bases and 1 base, there was a span of 19 bases. CDR3 DNA: TGTGCCAGCAAGTTTACTTCCAGGACAACCCAAGAGACCCAGTACTTC. Its translation: CASKFTSRTTQETQYF.